The 6 T cell receptor beta chains reported below all come from one sample, sequenced in a study of blood T cell repertoires in COVID-19. Produced via immunoSEQ multiplex PCR; TCRdb's table is partial and in-frame only. The table has tens of thousands of clones, 86% seen once. The specimen was peripheral blood. Receptors originate from a man aged 50 to 59 with active COVID-19.

This chain links TRBV27 with TRBJ1-2; 7 bases fit TRBD1. After removal of 5 bases from V and 2 bases from J, the junction contained 8 bases not matched to a gene. The CDR3 length is 15 residues. The germline V gene encodes CDR1 MNHEY and CDR2 SMNVEV (reference sequence). The CDR3 bases are TGTGCCAGCAGTCCCACTCCGACAGGGAACTATGGCTACACCTTC. Its protein is CASSPTPTGNYGYTF.

This clone was detected once. The genes are TRBV7-9 and TRBJ1-4; 9 bases are a match to TRBD1. The CDR3 is 16 amino acids. Germline V gives CDR1 SEHNR, CDR2 FQNEAQ (reference sequence). Germline trimming cut 2 bases from V and 3 bases from J; bases unmatched to any gene: 4. The CDR3 here is CASSLTGGRSNEKLFF. In DNA form, the CDR3 reads TGTGCCAGCAGCTTAACAGGGGGCAGGTCTAATGAAAAACTGTTTTTT.

This sequence joins TRBV24-1 and TRBJ1-5; tentative D call: TRBD1 (5 bases). CDR3 size: 15 residues. Germline CDR1 KGHDR, CDR2 SFDVKD. V gave up 3 bases and J gave up 9 bases, with 17 bases separating them. The CDR3: CATSDPRTAQGPQHF. In DNA, the CDR3 is TGTGCCACCAGTGATCCGAGGACCGCTCAGGGGCCCCAGCATTTT.

The V gene is TRBV6-5, the J gene TRBJ2-1; tentative D call: TRBD1 (5 bases). Trimming cost V 2 bases and J 4 bases, with 15 bases left between them. The CDR3 spans 16 residues. Germline V lookup: CDR1 MNHEY, CDR2 SVGAGI. The CDR3 loop reads CASSYVRDSAYNEQFF. The CDR3 nucleotides read TGTGCCAGCAGTTACGTTCGAGACAGCGCTTACAATGAGCAGTTCTTC.

Turning to this clone: One end of the junction does not line up with germline, which may come from a read error. CDR3 residues: CASGAYDEQFF. The CDR3 nucleotides read TGTGCCAGCGGGGCCTACGATGAGCAGTTCTTC. V gene TRBV25-1 combines with J gene TRBJ2-1, with TRBD1 as a possible D gene (5 bases). Germline V lookup: CDR1 MGHDK, CDR2 SYGVNS. The length of the CDR3 is 11 residues.

CDR3 residues: CSVEAGTGGYGYTF. CDR3 nucleotide sequence: TGCAGCGTTGAAGCCGGGACAGGGGGGTATGGCTACACCTTC. The genes are TRBV29-1 and TRBJ1-2, with TRBD1 matching over 11 bases. V shed 1 base and J 5 bases; nucleotides not matched to a gene: 3. This CDR3 region has 14 residues. Germline assignment: CDR1 SQVTM and CDR2 ANQGSEA.